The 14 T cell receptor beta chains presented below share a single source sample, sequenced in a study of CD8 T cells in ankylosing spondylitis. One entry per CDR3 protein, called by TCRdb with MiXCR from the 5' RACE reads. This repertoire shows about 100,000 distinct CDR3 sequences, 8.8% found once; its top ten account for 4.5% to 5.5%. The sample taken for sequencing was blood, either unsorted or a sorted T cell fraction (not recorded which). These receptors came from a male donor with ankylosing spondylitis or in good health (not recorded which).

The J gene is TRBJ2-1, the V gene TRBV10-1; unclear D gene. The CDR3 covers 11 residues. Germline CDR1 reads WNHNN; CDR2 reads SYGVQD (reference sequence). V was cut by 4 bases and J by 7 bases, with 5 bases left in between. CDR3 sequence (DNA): TGCGCCAGCAGTGCAGGAAATGAGCAGTTCTTC. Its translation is CASSAGNEQFF.

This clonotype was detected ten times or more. CDR3 protein: CAWSVGQGYEKLFF. CDR3 sequence (DNA): TGTGCCTGGAGTGTAGGCCAGGGGTATGAAAAACTGTTTTTT. The chain has TRBV30 and TRBJ1-4; D possibly corresponds to TRBD1 (6 bases). Trimming took off 0 bases at V and 6 bases at J, with 11 bases between the two ends. The CDR3 consists of 14 residues. Germline V CDR1 and CDR2: GTSNPN, SVGIG (reference sequence).

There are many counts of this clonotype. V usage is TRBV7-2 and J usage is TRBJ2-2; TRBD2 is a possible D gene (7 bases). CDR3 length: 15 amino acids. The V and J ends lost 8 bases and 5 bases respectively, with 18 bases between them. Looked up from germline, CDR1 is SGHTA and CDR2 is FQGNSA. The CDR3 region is CASRTRGAGTGELFF. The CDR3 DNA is TGTGCCAGCCGCACCCGGGGGGCGGGAACCGGGGAGCTGTTTTTT.

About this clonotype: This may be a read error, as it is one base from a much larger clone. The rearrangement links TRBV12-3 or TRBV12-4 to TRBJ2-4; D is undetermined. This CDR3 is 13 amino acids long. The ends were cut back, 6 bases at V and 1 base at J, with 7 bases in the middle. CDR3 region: CASSLGAKNIQYF. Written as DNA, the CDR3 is TGTGCCAGCAGCCTAGGGGCCAAAAACATTCAGTACTTC.

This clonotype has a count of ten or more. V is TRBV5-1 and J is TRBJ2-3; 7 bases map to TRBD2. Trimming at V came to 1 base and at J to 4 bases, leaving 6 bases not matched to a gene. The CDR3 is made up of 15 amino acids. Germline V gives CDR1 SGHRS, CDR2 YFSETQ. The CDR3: CASSLTSASADTQYF. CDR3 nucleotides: TGCGCCAGCAGCTTGACTAGCGCCAGCGCAGATACGCAGTATTTT.

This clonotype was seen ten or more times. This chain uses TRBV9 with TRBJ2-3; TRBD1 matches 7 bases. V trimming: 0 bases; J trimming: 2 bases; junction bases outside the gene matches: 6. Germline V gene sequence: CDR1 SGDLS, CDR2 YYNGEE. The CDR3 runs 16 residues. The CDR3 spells CASSVGGQVLTDTQYF. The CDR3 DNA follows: TGTGCCAGCAGCGTAGGAGGACAGGTCCTCACAGATACGCAGTATTTT.

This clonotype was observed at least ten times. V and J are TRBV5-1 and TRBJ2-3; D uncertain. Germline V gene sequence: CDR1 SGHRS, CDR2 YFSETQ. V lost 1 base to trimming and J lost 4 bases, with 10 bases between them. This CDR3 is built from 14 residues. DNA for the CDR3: TGCGCCAGCAGCTTGTGGTCTCTCGCAGATACGCAGTATTTT. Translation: CASSLWSLADTQYF.

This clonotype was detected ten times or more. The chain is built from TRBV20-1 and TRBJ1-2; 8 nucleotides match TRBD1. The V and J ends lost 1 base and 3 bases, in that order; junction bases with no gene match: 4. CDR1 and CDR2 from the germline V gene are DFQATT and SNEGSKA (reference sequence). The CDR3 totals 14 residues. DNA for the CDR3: TGCAGTGCTAGAGCCCAACAGGGGGACTATGGCTACACCTTC. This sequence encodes CSARAQQGDYGYTF.

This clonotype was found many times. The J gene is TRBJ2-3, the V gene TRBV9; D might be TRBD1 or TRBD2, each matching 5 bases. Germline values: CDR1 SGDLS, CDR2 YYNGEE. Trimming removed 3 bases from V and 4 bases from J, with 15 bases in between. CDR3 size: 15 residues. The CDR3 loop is CASSGERQLPDTQYF. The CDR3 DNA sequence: TGTGCCAGCAGCGGGGAGAGACAGCTGCCAGATACGCAGTATTTT.

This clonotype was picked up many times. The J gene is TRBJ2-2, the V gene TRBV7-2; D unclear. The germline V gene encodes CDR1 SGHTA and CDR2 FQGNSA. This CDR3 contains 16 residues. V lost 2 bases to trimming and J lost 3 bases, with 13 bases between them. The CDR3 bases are TGTGCCAGCAGCTTAACGGGCAGCTTGTACACCGGGGAGCTGTTTTTT. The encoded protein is CASSLTGSLYTGELFF. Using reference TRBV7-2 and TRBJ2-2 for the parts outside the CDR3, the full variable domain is GAGVSQSPSNKVTEKGKDVELRCDPISGHTALYWYRQSLGQGLEFLIYFQGNSAPDKSGLPSDRFSAERTGGSVSTLTIQRTQQEDSAVYLCASSLTGSLYTGELFFGEGSRLTVL.

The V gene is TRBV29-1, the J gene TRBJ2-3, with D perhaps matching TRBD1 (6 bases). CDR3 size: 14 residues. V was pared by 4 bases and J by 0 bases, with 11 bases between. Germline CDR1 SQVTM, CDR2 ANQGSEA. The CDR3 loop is CSVAGTQSTDTQYF. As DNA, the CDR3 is TGCAGCGTTGCCGGGACACAGAGCACAGATACGCAGTATTTT.

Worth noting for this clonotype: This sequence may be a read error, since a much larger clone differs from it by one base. DNA for the CDR3: TGCAGCGAGAGCCGGACAGAAGTACAAGAGGCCCAGTACTTC. Protein product: CSESRTEVQEAQYF. The chain combines TRBV29-1 with TRBJ2-5, with D possibly being TRBD1 (6 bases). Per germline, CDR1 SQVTM and CDR2 ANQGSEA. CDR3 length: 14 amino acids. The full variable domain, rest sourced from reference TRBV29-1 and TRBJ2-5, is SAVISQKPSRDICQRGTSLTIQCQVDSQVTMMFWYRQQPGQSLTLIATANQGSEATYESGFVIDKFPISRPNLTFSTLTVSNMSPEDSSIYLCSESRTEVQEAQYFGPGTRLLVL.

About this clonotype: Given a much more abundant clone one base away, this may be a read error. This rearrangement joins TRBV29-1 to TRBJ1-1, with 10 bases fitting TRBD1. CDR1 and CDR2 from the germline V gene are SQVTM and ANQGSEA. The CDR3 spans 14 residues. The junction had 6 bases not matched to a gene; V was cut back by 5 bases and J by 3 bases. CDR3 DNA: TGCAGCGTTACCAGACAGGGGGCGGACACTGAAGCTTTCTTT. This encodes CSVTRQGADTEAFF.

The CDR3 DNA sequence: TGTGCCAGCAGCTTAGGGGCGGCAGCCTACGAGCAGTACTTC. It specifies CASSLGAAAYEQYF. This sequence joins TRBV7-8 and TRBJ2-7; no definite D call. Germline CDR1 reads SGHVS; CDR2 reads FQNEAQ. V gave up 1 base and J gave up 2 bases, with 9 bases separating them. The CDR3 runs 14 residues.